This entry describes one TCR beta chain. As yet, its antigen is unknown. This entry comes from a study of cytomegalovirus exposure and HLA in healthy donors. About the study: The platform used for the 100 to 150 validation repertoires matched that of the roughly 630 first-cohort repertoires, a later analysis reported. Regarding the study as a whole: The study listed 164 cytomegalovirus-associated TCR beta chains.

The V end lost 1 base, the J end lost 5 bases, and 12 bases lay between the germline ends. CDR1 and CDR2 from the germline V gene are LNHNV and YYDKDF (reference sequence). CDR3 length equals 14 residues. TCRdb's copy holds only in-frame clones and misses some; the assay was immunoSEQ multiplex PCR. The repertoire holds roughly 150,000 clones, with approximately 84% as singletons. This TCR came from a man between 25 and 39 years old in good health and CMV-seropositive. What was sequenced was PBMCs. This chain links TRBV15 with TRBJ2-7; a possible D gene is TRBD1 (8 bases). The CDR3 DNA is TGTGCCACCAGCAGAGGACAGGGGAGGGACGAGCAGTACTTC. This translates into CATSRGQGRDEQYF.